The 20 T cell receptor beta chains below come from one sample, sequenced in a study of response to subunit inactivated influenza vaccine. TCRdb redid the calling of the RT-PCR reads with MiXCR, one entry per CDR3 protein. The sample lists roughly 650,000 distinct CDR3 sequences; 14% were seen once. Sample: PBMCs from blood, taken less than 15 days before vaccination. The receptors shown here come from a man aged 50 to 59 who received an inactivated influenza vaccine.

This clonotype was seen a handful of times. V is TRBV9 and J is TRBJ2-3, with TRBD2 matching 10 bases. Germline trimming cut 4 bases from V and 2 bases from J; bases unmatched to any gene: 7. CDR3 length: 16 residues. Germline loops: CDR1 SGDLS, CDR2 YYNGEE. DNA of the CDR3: TGTGCCAGCAGCCCCCCTAGCGGGAGTTTCACAGATACGCAGTATTTT. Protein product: CASSPPSGSFTDTQYF.

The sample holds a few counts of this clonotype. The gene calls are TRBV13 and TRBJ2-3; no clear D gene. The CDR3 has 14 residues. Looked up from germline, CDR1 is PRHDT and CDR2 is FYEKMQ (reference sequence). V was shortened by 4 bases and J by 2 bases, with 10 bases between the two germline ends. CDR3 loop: CASSSRVDTDTQYF. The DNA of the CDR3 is TGTGCCAGCAGCTCCCGTGTTGACACAGATACGCAGTATTTT.

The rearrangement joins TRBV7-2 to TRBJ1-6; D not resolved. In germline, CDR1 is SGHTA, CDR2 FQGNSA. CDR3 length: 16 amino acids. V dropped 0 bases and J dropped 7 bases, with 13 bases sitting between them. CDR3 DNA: TGTGCCAGCAGCTTAGCGCTAAGGTGGTCGAATTCACCCCTCCACTTT. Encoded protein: CASSLALRWSNSPLHF.

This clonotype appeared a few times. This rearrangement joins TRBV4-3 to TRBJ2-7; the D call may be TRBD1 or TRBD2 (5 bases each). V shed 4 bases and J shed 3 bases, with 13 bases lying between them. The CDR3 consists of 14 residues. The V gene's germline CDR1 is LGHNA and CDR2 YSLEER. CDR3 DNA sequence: TGCGCCAGCAGCCTACAGGACGGGGACTACGAGCAGTACTTC. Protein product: CASSLQDGDYEQYF.

This chain's CDR3 is CASSLANRGTINEQFF. As DNA, the CDR3 is TGCGCCAGCAGCTTGGCCAATCGGGGGACAATCAATGAGCAGTTCTTC. The chain has TRBV5-1 and TRBJ2-1; D is perhaps TRBD1 or TRBD2 (6 bases each). This CDR3 is 16 amino acids long. V dropped 0 bases and J dropped 6 bases, with 16 bases sitting between them. The V gene's germline CDR1 is SGHRS and CDR2 YFSETQ.

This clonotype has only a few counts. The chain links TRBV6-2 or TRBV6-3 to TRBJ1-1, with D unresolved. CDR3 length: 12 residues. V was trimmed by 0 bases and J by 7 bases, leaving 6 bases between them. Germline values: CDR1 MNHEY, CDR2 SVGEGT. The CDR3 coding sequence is TGTGCCAGCAGTTACTCGTATAATGAAGCTTTCTTT. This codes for CASSYSYNEAFF.

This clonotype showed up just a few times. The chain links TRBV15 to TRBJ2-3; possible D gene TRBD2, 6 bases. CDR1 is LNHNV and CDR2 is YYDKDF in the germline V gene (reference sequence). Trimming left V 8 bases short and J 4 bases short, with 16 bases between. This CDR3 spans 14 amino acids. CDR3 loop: CATAPRLGADTQYF. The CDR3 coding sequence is TGTGCCACCGCACCCCGACTAGGCGCAGATACGCAGTATTTT. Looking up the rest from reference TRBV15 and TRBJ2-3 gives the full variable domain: DAMVIQNPRYQVTQFGKPVTLSCSQTLNHNVMYWYQQKSSQAPKLLFHYYDKDFNNEADTPDNFQSRRPNTSFCFLDIRSPGLGDTAMYLCATAPRLGADTQYFGPGTRLTVL.

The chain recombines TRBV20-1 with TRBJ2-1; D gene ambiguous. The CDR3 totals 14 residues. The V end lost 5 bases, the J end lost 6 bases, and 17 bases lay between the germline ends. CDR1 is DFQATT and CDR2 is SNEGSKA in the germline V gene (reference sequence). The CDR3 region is CSAANPRTGNEQFF. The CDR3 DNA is TGCAGTGCTGCAAACCCCCGTACCGGCAATGAGCAGTTCTTC.

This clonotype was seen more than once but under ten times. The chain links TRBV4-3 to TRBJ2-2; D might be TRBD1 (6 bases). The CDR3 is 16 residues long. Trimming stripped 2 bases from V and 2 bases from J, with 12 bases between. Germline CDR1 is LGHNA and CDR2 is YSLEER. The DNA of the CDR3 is TGCGCCAGCAGCCAAAGTGGGACACCCAACACCGGGGAGCTGTTTTTT. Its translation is CASSQSGTPNTGELFF.

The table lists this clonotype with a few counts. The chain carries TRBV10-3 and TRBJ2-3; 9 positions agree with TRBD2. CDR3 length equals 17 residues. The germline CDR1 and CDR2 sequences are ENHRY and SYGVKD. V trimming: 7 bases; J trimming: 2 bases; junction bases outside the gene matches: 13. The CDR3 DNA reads TGTGCCATCACTGGGTCCCCCCAGCGGGGGGACACAGATACGCAGTATTTT. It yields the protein CAITGSPQRGDTDTQYF.

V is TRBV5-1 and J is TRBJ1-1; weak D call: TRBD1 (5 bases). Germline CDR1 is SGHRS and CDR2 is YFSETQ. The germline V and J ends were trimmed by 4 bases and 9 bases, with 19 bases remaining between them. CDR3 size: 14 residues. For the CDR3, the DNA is TGCGCCAGCAGCCAATCCGGGACCTGGAAACAAGCTTTCTTT. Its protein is CASSQSGTWKQAFF.

CDR3 DNA: TGTGCCAGCAGCCCCACTGACAGGGTAGGCTACACCTTC. Its translation: CASSPTDRVGYTF. The genes are TRBV3-1 and TRBJ1-2, with TRBD1 identical over 7 bases. V was pared by 4 bases and J by 8 bases, with 7 bases of the junction left unmatched. Germline values: CDR1 LGHDT, CDR2 YNNKEL (reference sequence). This CDR3 spans 13 amino acids.

The CDR3 DNA reads TGCAGCGTTGAAGTGAGCGGGGGGTACCAAGAGACCCAGTACTTC. It is translated as CSVEVSGGYQETQYF. The rearrangement links TRBV29-1 to TRBJ2-5; 9 nucleotides match TRBD2. CDR1 and CDR2 (germline): SQVTM, ANQGSEA. This CDR3 has 15 residues. V lost 1 base, J lost 0 bases, and 3 bases stayed unmatched.

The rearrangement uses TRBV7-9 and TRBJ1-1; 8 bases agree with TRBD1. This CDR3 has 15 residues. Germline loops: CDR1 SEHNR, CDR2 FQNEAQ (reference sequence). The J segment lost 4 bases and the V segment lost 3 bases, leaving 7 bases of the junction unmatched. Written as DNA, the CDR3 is TGTGCCAGCAGCTTCCTAACAGGGGGAGGCACTGAAGCTTTCTTT. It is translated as CASSFLTGGGTEAFF.

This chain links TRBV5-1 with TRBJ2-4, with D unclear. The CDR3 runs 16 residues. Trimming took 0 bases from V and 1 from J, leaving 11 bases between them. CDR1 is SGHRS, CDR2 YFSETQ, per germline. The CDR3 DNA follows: TGCGCCAGCAGCTTGGACGGGTCCGGGGCCAAAAACATTCAGTACTTC. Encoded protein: CASSLDGSGAKNIQYF.

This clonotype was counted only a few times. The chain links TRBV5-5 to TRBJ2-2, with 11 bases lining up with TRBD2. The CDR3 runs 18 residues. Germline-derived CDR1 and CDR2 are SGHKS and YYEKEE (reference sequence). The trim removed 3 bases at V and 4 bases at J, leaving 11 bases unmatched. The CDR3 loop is CASSWEILAGAVTGELFF. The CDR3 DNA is TGTGCCAGCAGCTGGGAAATACTAGCGGGGGCGGTCACCGGGGAGCTGTTTTTT.

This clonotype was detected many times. The CDR3 is CASSLTRGGTDTQYF. For the CDR3, the DNA is TGTGCCAGCAGTTTAACACGGGGGGGAACAGATACGCAGTATTTT. V and J are TRBV28 and TRBJ2-3; 8 nucleotides align to TRBD2. V was clipped by 2 bases and J by 3 bases; unmatched bases: 4. The CDR3 totals 15 residues. From germline, CDR1 is MDHEN and CDR2 SYDVKM.

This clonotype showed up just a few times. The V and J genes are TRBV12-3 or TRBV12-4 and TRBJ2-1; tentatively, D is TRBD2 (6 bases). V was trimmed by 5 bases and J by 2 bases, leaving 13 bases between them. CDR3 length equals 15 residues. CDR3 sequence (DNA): TGTGCCAGCAGTGGAGCGGGCCTTGCCTACAATGAGCAGTTCTTC. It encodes CASSGAGLAYNEQFF.

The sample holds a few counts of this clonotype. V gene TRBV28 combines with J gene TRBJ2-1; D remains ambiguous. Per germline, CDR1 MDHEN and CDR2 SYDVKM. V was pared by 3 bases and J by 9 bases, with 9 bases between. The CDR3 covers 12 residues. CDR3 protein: CASSFGSGEQFF. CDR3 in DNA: TGTGCCAGCAGTTTTGGGTCGGGTGAGCAGTTCTTC.

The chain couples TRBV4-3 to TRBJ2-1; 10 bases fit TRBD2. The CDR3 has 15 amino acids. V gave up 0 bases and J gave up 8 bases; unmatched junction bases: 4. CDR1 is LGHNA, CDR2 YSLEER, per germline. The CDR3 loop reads CASSQDGLAGDEQFF. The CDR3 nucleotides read TGCGCCAGCAGCCAAGATGGGCTAGCGGGGGATGAGCAGTTCTTC.